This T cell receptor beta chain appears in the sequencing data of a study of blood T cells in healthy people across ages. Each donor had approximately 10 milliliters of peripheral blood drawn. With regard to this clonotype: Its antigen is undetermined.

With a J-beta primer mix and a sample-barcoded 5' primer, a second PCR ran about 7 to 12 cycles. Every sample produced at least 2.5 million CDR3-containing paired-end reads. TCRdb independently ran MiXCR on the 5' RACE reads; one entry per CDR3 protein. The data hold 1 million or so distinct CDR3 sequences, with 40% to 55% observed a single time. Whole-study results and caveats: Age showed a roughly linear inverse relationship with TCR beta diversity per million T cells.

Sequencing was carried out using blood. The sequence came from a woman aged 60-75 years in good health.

The CDR3 loop reads CSPRGAGGTEAFF. In DNA, the CDR3 is TGCAGTCCGCGGGGGGCAGGAGGCACTGAAGCTTTCTTT. V gene TRBV20-1 combines with J gene TRBJ1-1; D is perhaps TRBD1 (6 bases). Deletions cut 8 bases from V and 4 bases from J, with 17 bases between. The CDR3 is made up of 13 amino acids. The V gene's germline CDR1 is DFQATT and CDR2 SNEGSKA (reference sequence).